This TCR beta chain was found in a study of CD8+CD57+ T cells in acquired aplastic anemia. Study-wide context: Yields of DNA that came from sorted CD4+ and CD8+ cells averaged about 3.5 ug.

Template material for TCR beta VDJ and CDR3 profiling consisted of genomic DNA. TCRdb passed the reads through MiXCR, listing each CDR3 protein once. This sample has over 150,000 distinct CDR3 sequences, with about 50% found just once. CD8+CD57+ cell expansion had been shown by flow cytometry in patients chosen for sequencing. The patients all had a severe acquired aplastic anemia diagnosis. CDR3 length: 13 residues. Losses at the gene ends were 5 bases for V and 3 bases for J; bases not matched to a gene: 4. CDR1 and CDR2 from the germline V gene are LNHNV and YYDKDF (reference sequence). The table lists this clonotype with many counts.

Sequencing input: sorted CD4+, CD8+, or CD8+CD57+ T cells (not recorded which) from PBMCs. The sequence derives from a human donor with aplastic anemia. The chain uses TRBV15 and TRBJ2-7; TRBD1 matches at 7 bases. CDR3 nucleotides: TGTGCCACCAGCGTTGCAGGGGGCTACGAGCAGTACTTC. This gives the protein CATSVAGGYEQYF.